This TCR beta chain originates from a study of blood T cell repertoires in COVID-19. TCRdb's copy holds only in-frame clones and misses some; the assay was immunoSEQ multiplex PCR. The profile covers some 350,000 clones, with more than 85% appearing a single time and approximately 3.1% taken by the ten largest. The sample taken for sequencing was PBMCs or T cells enriched from blood (not recorded which). This TCR was sampled from a woman younger than 45 who had recovered from COVID-19.

This CDR3 is CASRTPRVSHYGYTF. The CDR3 DNA sequence: TGTGCCAGCAGAACCCCCAGGGTCAGCCACTATGGCTACACCTTC. The chain carries TRBV28 and TRBJ1-2; possible D gene TRBD1, 5 bases. Germline V gene data show CDR1 as MDHEN and CDR2 as SYDVKM. The V end was cut by 6 bases, the J end by 3 bases, with 17 bases between. CDR3 length equals 15 residues.